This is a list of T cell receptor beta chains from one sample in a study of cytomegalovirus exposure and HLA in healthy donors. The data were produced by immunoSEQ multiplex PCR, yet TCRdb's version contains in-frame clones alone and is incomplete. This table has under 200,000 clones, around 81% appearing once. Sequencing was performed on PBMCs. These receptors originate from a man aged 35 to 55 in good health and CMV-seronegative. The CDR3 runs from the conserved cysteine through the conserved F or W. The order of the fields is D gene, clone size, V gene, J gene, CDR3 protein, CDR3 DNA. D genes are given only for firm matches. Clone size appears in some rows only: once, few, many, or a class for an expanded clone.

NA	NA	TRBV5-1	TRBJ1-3	CASSTVSGNTIYF	TGCGCCAGCAGTACGGTCTCTGGAAACACCATATATTTT
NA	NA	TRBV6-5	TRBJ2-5	CASSYSGGRGETQYF	TGTGCCAGCAGTTACTCCGGGGGGCGCGGGGAGACCCAGTACTTC
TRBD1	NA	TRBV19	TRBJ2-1	CASAPGQGYSEQFF	TGTGCCAGTGCGCCGGGACAGGGGTACAGTGAGCAGTTCTTC
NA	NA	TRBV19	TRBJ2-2	CASSIDLTNTGELFF	TGTGCCAGTAGTATAGATCTAACGAACACCGGGGAGCTGTTTTTT
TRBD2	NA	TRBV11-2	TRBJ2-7	CASSLAERGPYEQYF	TGTGCCAGCAGCTTAGCTGAGCGGGGGCCTTACGAGCAGTACTTC
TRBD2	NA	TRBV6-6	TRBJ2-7	CASSYLLAGLYEQYF	TGTGCCAGCAGTTACTTACTAGCGGGGCTCTACGAGCAGTACTTC
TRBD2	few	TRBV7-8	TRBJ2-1	CASSLRTSGSMDEQFF	TGTGCCAGCAGCTTAAGGACTAGCGGGAGTATGGATGAGCAGTTCTTC
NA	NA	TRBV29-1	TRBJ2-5	CSVEWRSEQETQYF	TGCAGCGTTGAATGGCGGTCCGAACAAGAGACCCAGTACTTC
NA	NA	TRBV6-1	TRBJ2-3	CASSARGPDTQYF	TGTGCCAGCAGTGCGCGGGGGCCAGATACGCAGTATTTT
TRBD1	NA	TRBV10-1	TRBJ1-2	CASSEFYRGPALGYTF	TGCGCCAGCAGTGAGTTTTATAGGGGGCCAGCCCTTGGCTACACCTTC
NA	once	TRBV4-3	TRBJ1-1	CASSQVRSGGTEAFF	TGCGCCAGCAGCCAAGTAAGGTCAGGAGGCACTGAAGCTTTCTTT
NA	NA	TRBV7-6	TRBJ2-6	CASSLSVSGANVLTF	TGTGCCAGCAGCTTATCGGTATCTGGGGCCAACGTCCTGACTTTC
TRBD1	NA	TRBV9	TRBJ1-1	CASRGTGEGAFF	TGTGCCAGCAGAGGGACAGGGGAAGGGGCTTTCTTT
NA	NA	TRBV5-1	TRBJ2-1	CASSLDNSYNEQFF	TGCGCCAGCAGCTTGGATAATTCCTACAATGAGCAGTTCTTC
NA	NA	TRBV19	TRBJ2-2	CASSLNYRVWTGELFF	TGTGCCAGTAGCCTCAATTACAGGGTTTGGACCGGGGAGCTGTTTTTT
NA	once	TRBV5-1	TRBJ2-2	CASSLTSGELFF	TGCGCCAGCAGCTTAACCAGTGGGGAGCTGTTTTTT
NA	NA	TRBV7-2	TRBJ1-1	CASSLSGMNTEAFF	TGTGCCAGCAGCTTATCAGGGATGAACACTGAAGCTTTCTTT
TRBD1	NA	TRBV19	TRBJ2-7	CASSLTGARHEQYF	TGTGCCAGTAGTTTAACAGGGGCTCGACACGAGCAGTACTTC
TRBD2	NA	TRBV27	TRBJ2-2	CASSGTSGYTGELFF	TGTGCCAGCAGCGGGACTAGCGGTTACACCGGGGAGCTGTTTTTT
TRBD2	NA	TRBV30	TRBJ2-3	CAWSVKAGGLDTQYF	TGTGCCTGGAGTGTAAAAGCGGGAGGGTTAGATACGCAGTATTTT